The present T cell receptor beta chain was sequenced within a study of Graves' ophthalmopathy and Graves' hyperthyroidism. Study-wide points: Ophthalmopathy was separated from stable hyperthyroidism by a 13-signature model with over 85% sensitivity and approximately 81% specificity. Among expanded thyroid clonotypes above 0.001 frequency, most also occurred in blood.

Excluded: other autoimmune disease, uncontrolled infection, pregnancy or lactation. There are a few counts of this clonotype. What it binds is not known. From RNA, the CDR3 regions of TCR beta chains were amplified and sequenced. The authors performed first-round RT-PCR with HTBI primers and then a second-round multiplex PCR. TCRdb re-analysed the multiplex PCR reads in MiXCR, keeping a single row per CDR3 protein. The profile shows about 380,000 distinct CDR3 sequences, 15% to 19% of them singletons. The sample comprised peripheral blood. This clonotype originated in a woman aged 18-35 years with stable Graves' hyperthyroidism.

This CDR3 reads CASSPLIAGNPTNEKLFF. In nucleotides, the CDR3 is TGTGCCAGCTCACCACTCATTGCCGGTAATCCAACTAATGAAAAACTGTTTTTT. The rearrangement uses TRBV18 and TRBJ1-4, with D unclear. Trimming took off 1 base at V and 0 bases at J, with 15 bases between the two ends. There are 18 residues in the CDR3. Looked up from germline, CDR1 is KGHSH and CDR2 is LQKENI.